This TCR beta chain was retrieved from a study of patients and donors after allogeneic stem cell transplantation. One entry per CDR3 protein results from TCRdb running MiXCR on the RT-PCR reads. The table has approximately 200,000 distinct CDR3 sequences, roughly two fifths seen once. This clonotype was counted a few times. This CDR3 has 16 amino acids. Germline values: CDR1 MNHEY, CDR2 SVGEGT. Unmatched junction bases numbered 7, after V lost 6 bases and J lost 0 bases. The chain is built from TRBV6-2 or TRBV6-3 and TRBJ2-4; 8 positions match TRBD1. Sample: blood, either unsorted or a sorted T cell fraction (not recorded which). The source of this sequence is a human donor who was either an allogeneic HSCT recipient or a stem cell or donor lymphocyte infusion donor (not recorded which). It is not recorded whose cells these are; they may come from a transplant donor. For the CDR3, the DNA is TGTGCCAGCAGCCTAGACAGGGGCCTAGCCAAAAACATTCAGTACTTC. Protein: CASSLDRGLAKNIQYF.